The sequence of this T cell receptor (beta chain) was determined in a study of blood T cell repertoires in COVID-19. Overall study: The origin of the acute and convalescent COVID-19 samples was the United States, Italy and Spain. PBMCs, B-cell-depleted T cells, or T cells were the source of the cDNA or gDNA that made up the material.

V was cut by 2 bases and J by 6 bases, with 7 bases left in between. In germline, CDR1 is MDHEN, CDR2 SYDVKM. This CDR3 has 13 amino acids. While infection was still active, Seattle patients were enrolled and then followed longitudinally. The authors' processing: Quantification of nucleated cells was approximated via reference gene primer amplification. Libraries were prepared by immunoSEQ multiplex PCR; TCRdb keeps only in-frame clonotypes and omits some of them. The V and J calls and clone size are taken from that table; D and trimming were inferred from the DNA. The sample holds about 310,000 clones, roughly nine tenths seen once.

The sample was peripheral blood. The source of this sequence is a woman aged 25 to 39 with COVID-19, enrolled during active disease. The chain has TRBV28 and TRBJ2-2; a possible D gene is TRBD2 (6 bases). In nucleotides, the CDR3 is TGTGCCAGCAGTTTAACTAGCCCCGGGGAGCTGTTTTTT. Translation: CASSLTSPGELFF. The full variable domain, its missing parts supplied by reference TRBV28 and TRBJ2-2, is DVKVTQSSRYLVKRTGEKVFLECVQDMDHENMFWYRQDPGLGLRLIYFSYDVKMKEKGDIPEGYSVSREKKERFSLILESASTNQTSMYLCASSLTSPGELFFGEGSRLTVL.